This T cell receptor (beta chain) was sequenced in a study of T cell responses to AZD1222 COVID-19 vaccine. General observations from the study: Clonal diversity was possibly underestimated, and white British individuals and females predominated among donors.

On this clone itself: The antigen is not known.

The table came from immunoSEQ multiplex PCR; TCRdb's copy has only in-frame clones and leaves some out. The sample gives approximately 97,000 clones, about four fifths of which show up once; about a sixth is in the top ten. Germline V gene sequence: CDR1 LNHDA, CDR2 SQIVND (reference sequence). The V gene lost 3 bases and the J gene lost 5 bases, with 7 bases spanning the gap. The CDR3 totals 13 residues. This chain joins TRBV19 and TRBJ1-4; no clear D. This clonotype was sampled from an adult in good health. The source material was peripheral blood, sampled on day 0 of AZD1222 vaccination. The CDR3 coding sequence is TGTGCCAGTAGTATCTTCCGAAATGAAAAACTGTTTTTT. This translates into CASSIFRNEKLFF. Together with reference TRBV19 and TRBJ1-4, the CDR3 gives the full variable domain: DGGITQSPKYLFRKEGQNVTLSCEQNLNHDAMYWYRQDPGQGLRLIYYSQIVNDFQKGDIAEGYSVSREKKESFPLTVTSAQKNPTAFYLCASSIFRNEKLFFGSGTQLSVL.